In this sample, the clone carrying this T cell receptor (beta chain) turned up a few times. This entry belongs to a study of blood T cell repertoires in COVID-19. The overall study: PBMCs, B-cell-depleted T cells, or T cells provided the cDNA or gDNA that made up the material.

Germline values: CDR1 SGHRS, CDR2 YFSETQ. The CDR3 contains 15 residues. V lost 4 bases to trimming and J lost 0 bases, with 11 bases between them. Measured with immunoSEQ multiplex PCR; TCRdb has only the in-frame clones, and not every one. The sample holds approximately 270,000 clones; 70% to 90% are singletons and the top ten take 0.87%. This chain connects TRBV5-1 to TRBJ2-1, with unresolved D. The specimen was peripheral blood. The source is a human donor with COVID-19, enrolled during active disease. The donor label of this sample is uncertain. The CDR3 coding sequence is TGCGCCAGCAGCATGGCCCGTAGCTCCTACAATGAGCAGTTCTTC. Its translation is CASSMARSSYNEQFF.